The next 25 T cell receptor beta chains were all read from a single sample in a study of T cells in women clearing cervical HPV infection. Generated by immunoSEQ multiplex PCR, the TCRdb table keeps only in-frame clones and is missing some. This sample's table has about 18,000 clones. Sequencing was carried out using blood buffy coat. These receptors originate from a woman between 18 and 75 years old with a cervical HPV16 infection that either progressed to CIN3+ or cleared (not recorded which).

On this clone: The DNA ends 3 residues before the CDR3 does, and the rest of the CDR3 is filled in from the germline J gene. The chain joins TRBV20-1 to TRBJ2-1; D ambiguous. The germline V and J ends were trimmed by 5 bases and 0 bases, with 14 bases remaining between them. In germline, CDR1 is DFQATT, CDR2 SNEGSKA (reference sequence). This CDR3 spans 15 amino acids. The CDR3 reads CSAPWASYSYNEQFF. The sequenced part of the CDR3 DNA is TGCAGTGCTCCCTGGGCGTCCTACTCCTACAATGAG.

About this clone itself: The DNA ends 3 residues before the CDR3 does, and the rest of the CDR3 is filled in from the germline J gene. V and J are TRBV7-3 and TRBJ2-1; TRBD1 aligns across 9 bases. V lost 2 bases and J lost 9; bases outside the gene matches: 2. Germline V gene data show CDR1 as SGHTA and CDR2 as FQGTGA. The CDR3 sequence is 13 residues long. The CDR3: CASSLGTGSEQFF. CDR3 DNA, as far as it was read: TGTGCCAGCAGCTTAGGGACAGGGAGTGAG.

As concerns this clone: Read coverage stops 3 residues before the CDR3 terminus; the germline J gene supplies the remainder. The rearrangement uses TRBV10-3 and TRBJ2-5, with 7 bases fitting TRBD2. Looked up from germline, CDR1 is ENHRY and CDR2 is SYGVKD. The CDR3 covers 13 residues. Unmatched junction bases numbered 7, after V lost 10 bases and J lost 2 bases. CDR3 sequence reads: CATRGEGQETQYF. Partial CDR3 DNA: TGTGCCACCCGTGGGGAGGGGCAAGAGACC.

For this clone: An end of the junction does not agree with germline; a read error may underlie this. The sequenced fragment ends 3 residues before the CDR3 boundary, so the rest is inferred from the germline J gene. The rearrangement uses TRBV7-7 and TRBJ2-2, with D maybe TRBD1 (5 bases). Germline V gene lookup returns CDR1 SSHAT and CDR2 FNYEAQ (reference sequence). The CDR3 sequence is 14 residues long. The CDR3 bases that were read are TGTGCTAGCAGCTTTGGACAGAACACCGGGGAG. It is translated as CASSFGQNTGE. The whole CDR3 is CASSFGQNTGELFF.

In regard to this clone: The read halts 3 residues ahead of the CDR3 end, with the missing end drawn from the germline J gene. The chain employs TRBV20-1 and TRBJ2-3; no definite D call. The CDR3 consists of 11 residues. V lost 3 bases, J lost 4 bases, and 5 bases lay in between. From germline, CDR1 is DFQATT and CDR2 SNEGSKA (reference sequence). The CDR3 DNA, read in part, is TGCAGTGCTAGTTACTCAGATACG. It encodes CSASYSDT. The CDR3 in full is CSASYSDTQYF.

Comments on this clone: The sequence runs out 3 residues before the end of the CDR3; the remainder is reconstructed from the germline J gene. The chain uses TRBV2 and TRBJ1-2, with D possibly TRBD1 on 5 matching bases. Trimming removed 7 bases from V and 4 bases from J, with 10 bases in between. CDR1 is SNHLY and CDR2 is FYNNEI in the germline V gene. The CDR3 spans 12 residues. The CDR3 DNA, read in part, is TGTGCCAGCACCAGGGTTGGCTATGGC. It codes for CASTRVGYG. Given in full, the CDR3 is CASTRVGYGYTF. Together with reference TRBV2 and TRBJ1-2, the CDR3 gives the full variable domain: EPEVTQTPSHQVTQMGQEVILRCVPISNHLYFYWYRQILGQKVEFLVSFYNNEISEKSEIFDDQFSVERPDGSNFTLKIRSTKLEDSAMYFCASTRVGYGYTFGSGTRLTVV.

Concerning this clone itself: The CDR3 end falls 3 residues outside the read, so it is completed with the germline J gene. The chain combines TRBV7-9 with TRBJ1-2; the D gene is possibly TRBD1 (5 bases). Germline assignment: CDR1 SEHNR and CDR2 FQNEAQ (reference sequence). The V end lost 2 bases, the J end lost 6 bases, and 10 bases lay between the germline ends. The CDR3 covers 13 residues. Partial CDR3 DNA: TGTGCCAGCAGCTTACGGGTAGGGGATGGC. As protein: CASSLRVGDG. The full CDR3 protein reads CASSLRVGDGYTF.

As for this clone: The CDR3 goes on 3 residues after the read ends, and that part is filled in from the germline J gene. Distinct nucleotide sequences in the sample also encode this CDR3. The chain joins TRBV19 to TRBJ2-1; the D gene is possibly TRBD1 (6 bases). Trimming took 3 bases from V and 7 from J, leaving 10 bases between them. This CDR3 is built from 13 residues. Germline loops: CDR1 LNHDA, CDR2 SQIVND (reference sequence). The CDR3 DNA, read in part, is TGTGCCAGTAGTATTAGGGGGAATAATGAG. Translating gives CASSIRGNNE. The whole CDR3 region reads CASSIRGNNEQFF.

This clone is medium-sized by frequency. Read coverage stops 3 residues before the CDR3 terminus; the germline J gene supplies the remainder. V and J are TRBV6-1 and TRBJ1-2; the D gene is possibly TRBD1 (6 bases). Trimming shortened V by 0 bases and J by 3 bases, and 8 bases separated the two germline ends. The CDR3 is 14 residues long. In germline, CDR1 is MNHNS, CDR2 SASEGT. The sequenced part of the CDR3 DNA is TGTGCCAGCAGTGAAGCGGACAGATACTATGGC. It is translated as CASSEADRYYG. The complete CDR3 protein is CASSEADRYYGYTF.

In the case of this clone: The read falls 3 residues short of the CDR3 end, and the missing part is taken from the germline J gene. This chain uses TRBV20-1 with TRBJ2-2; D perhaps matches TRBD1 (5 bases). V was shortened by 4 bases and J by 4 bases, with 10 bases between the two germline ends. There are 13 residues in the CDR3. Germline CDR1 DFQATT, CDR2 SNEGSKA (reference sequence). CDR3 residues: CSATGWGTGELFF. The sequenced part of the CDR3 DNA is TGCAGTGCTACAGGGTGGGGCACCGGGGAG.

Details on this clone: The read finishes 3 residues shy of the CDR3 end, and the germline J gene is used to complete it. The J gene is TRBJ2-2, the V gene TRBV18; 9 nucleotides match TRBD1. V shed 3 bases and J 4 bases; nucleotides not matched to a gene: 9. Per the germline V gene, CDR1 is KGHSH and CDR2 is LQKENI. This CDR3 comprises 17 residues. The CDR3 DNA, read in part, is TGTGCCAGCTCACCGAATTCGGGACAGGGTTTCACCGGGGAG. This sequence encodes CASSPNSGQGFTGE. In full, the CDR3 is CASSPNSGQGFTGELFF.

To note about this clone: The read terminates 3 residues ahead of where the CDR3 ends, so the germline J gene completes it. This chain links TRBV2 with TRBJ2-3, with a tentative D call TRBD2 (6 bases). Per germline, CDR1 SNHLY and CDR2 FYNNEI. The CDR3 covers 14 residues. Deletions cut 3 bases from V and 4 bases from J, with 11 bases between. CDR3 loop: CASSDDGGADTQYF. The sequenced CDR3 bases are TGTGCCAGCAGTGACGACGGGGGAGCAGATACG.

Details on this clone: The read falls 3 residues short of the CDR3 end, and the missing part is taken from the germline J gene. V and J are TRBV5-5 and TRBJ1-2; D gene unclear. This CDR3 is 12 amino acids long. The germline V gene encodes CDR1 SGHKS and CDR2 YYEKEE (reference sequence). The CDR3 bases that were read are TGTGCCAGCAGCCGTCCCGACGGGGGC. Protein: CASSRPDGG. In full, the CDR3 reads CASSRPDGGYTF.

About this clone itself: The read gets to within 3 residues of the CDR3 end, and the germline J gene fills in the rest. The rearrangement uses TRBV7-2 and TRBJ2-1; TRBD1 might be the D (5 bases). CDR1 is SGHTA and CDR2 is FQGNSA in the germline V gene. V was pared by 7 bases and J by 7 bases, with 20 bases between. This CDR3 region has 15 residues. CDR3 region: CASTLLGAPTNEQFF. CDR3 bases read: TGTGCCAGCACCCTTCTAGGGGCACCGACTAATGAG.

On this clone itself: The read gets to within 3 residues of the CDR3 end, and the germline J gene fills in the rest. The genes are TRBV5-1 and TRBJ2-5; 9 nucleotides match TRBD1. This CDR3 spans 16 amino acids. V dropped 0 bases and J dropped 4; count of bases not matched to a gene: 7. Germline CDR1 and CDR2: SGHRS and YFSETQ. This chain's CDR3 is CASSLGPTGGRETQYF. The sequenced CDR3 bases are TGCGCCAGCAGCTTGGGCCCTACAGGGGGCCGAGAGACC. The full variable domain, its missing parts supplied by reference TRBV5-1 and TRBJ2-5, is KAGVTQTPRYLIKTRGQQVTLSCSPISGHRSVSWYQQTPGQGLQFLFEYFSETQRNKGNFPGRFSGRQFSNSRSEMNVSTLELGDSALYLCASSLGPTGGRETQYFGPGTRLLVL.

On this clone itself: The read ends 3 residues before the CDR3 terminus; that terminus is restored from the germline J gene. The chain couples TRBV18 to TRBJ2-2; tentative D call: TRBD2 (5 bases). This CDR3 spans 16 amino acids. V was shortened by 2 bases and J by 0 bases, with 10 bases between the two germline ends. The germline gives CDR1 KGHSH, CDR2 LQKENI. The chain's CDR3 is CASSPFETTNTGELFF. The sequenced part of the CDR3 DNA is TGTGCCAGCTCACCATTCGAGACTACGAACACCGGGGAG.

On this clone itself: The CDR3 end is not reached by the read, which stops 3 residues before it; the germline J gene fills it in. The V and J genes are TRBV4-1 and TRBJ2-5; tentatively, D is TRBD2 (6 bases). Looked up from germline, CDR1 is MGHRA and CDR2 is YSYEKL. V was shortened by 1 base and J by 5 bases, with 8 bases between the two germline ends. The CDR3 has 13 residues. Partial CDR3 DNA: TGCGCCAGCAGCCAAGGACTAGACGAGACC. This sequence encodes CASSQGLDET. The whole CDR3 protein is CASSQGLDETQYF.

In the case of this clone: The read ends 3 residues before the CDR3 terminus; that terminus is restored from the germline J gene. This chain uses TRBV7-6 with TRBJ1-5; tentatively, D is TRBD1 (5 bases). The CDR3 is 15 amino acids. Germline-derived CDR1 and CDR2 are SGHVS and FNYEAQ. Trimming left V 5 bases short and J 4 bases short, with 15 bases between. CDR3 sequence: CASSRRAGRNQPQHF. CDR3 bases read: TGTGCCAGCAGCCGTCGGGCAGGGAGAAATCAGCCC.

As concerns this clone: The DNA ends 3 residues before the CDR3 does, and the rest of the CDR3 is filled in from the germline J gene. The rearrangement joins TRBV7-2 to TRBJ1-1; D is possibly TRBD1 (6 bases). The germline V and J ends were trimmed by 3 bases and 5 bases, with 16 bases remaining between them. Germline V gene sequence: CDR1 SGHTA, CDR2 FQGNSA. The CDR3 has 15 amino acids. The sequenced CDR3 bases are TGTGCCAGCAGCTTTTCAGGGACATATATGACTGAA. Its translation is CASSFSGTYMTE. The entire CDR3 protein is CASSFSGTYMTEAFF.

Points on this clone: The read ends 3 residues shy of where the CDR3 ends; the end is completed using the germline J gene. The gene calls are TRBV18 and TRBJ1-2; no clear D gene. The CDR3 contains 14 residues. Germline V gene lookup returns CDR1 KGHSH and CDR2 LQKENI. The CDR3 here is CASSRPGSTDTYTF. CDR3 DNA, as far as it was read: TGTGCCAGCTCACGTCCGGGGAGCACAGATACC.

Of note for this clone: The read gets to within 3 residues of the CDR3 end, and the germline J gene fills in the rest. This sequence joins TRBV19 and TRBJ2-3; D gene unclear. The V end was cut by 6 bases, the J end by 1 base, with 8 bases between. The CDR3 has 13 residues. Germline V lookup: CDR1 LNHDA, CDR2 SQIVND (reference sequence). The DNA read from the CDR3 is TGTGCCAGTAGGTCCCAGGGCACAGATACG. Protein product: CASRSQGTDT. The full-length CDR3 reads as CASRSQGTDTQYF. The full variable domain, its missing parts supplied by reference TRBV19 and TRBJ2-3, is DGGITQSPKYLFRKEGQNVTLSCEQNLNHDAMYWYRQDPGQGLRLIYYSQIVNDFQKGDIAEGYSVSREKKESFPLTVTSAQKNPTAFYLCASRSQGTDTQYFGPGTRLTVL.

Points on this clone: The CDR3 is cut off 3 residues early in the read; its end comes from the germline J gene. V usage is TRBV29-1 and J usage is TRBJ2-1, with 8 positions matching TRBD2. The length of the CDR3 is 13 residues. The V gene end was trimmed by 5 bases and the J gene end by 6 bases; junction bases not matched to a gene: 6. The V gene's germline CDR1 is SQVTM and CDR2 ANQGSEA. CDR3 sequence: CSVSAGGPNEQFF. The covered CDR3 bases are TGCAGCGTTTCGGCGGGGGGACCCAATGAG.

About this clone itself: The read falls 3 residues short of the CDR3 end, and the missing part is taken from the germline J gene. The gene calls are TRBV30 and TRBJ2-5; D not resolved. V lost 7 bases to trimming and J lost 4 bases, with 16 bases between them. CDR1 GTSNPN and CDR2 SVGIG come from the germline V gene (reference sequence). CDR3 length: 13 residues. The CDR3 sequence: CAFSGFGSETQYF. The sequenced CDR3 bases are TGTGCCTTTTCCGGGTTCGGCTCAGAGACC.

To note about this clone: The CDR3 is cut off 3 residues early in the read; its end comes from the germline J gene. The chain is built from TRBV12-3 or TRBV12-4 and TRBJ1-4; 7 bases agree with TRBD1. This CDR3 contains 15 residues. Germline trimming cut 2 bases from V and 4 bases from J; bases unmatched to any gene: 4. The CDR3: CASSLRGGGNEKLFF. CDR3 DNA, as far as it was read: TGTGCCAGCAGTTTACGAGGGGGCGGTAATGAAAAA.

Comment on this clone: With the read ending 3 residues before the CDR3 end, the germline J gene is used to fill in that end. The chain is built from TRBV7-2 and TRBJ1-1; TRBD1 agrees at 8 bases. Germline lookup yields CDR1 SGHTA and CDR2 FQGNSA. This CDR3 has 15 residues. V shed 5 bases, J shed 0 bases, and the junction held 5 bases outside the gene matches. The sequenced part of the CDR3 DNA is TGTGCCAGCAGCCCACGACAGGGGTTGAACACTGAA. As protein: CASSPRQGLNTE. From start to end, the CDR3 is CASSPRQGLNTEAFF.